The present T cell receptor (beta chain) was sequenced within a study of tumor-infiltrating lymphocytes in primary liver carcinoma. General study findings and limits: Tumor-adjacent and tumor-blood pairs overlapped less than tumor region pairs did. Tumor samples exhibited a significantly greater top-250-clone fraction than blood samples (p = 0.039). Without sorting, CD4+ versus CD8+ T cell repertoires were not compared.

V was shortened by 7 bases and J by 4 bases, with 21 bases between the two germline ends. The CDR3 covers 16 residues. Germline DNA was also extracted, and blood RNA was taken from unsorted whole blood. Starting material of 400 to 600 ng total RNA yielded TCR beta cDNA via a constant-region primer. Slightly modified ARM-PCR with three nested multiplex PCR rounds yielded TCR beta libraries. PCR rounds one and two used TRBV1-TRBV30 forward primers with a C-beta reverse primer for about 9 cycles each. TCRdb used MiXCR to reprocess the multiplex PCR reads, holding one entry per CDR3 protein. The repertoire holds about 180,000 distinct CDR3 sequences, with approximately 60% as singletons. Notes on this clonotype: No antigen is known for it.

The TCR originated in a middle-aged man with primary liver carcinoma and hepatitis B virus infection. V gene TRBV12-3 or TRBV12-4 combines with J gene TRBJ2-3; D gene unclear. The sample taken for sequencing was peripheral blood. CDR3 in DNA: TGTGCCAGCACCTCCTGGAGTGGGTCAGAGGCAGATACGCAGTATTTT. The encoded protein is CASTSWSGSEADTQYF.